Listed here is a single T cell receptor beta chain. Its antigen is undetermined. Generated by immunoSEQ multiplex PCR, the TCRdb table keeps only in-frame clones and is missing some. The data contain about 680,000 clones, 89% of them singletons. Treatment in this sample: 19 received Ad26.COV2.S at low or high dose, single or two shots; several received placebo; per-sample allocation not given. The samples were gathered on day 63 after the first injection of vaccine or placebo. Germline V CDR1 and CDR2: SGHDN, FVKESK. The CDR3 is 16 residues long. The V end lost 4 bases, the J end lost 2 bases, and 14 bases lay between the germline ends. This specimen belongs to a study of Ad26.COV2.S vaccination and SARS-CoV-2 variants. Overall study: The study gave Ad26.COV2.S intramuscularly, once or twice 56 days apart.

Whole-study results and caveats: The study found higher spike-specific TCR breadth in vaccine than placebo recipients.

The rearrangement joins TRBV14 to TRBJ2-2, with a weak D call TRBD1 (5 bases). This sample comprised peripheral blood, obtained in a trial of Ad26.COV2.S vaccine versus placebo. The sequence was obtained from a person aged 18-65 years who received the Ad26.COV2.S COVID-19 vaccine or a placebo. This CDR3 is CASSRLTVINTGELFF. CDR3 nucleotides: TGTGCCAGCAGCCGACTGACAGTAATAAACACCGGGGAGCTGTTTTTT.